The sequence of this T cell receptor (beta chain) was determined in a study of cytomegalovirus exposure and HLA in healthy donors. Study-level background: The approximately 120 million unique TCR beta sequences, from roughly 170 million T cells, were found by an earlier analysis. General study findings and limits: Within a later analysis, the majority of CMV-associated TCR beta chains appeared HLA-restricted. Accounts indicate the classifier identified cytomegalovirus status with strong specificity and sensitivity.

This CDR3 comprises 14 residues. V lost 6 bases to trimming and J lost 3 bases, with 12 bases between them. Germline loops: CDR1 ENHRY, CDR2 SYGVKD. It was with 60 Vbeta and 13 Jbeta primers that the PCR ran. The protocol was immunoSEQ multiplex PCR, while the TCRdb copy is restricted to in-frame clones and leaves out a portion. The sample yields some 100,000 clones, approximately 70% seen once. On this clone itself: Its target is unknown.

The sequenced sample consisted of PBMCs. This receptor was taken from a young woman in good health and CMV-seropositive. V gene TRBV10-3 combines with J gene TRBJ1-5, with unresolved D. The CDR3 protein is CAISPDGVNQPQHF. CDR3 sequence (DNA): TGTGCCATCAGCCCAGACGGGGTCAATCAGCCCCAGCATTTT.